This T cell receptor (beta chain) emerged from a study of blood T cell repertoires in COVID-19. Across the study: Sites in the United States, Italy and Spain provided acute and convalescent COVID-19 samples. T cells, B-cell-depleted T cells, or PBMCs provided the cDNA or gDNA that served as material.

Germline V lookup: CDR1 SGHVS, CDR2 FNYEAQ. The CDR3 length is 15 residues. Unmatched junction bases numbered 7, after V lost 2 bases and J lost 10 bases. In the authors' workflow: Estimation of nucleated cell counts relied on the amplification of reference gene primers. Measured with immunoSEQ multiplex PCR; TCRdb has only the in-frame clones, and not every one. D and trimming come from the DNA, and the V and J calls and clone size come from that table. The repertoire holds approximately 90,000 clones, about 85% seen once, with around 12% in the top ten. The rearrangement joins TRBV7-6 to TRBJ2-2, with 10 bases fitting TRBD2. The sample was peripheral blood. The TCR originated in a human donor in a cohort sampled during active COVID-19. CDR3 DNA sequence: TGTGCCAGCAGCTTAAGCGGGGGGGCCTATAAGGAGCTGTTTTTT. Residues: CASSLSGGAYKELFF.